This T cell receptor (beta chain) was recorded in a study of cytomegalovirus exposure and HLA in healthy donors. The CDR3 length is 15 residues. Unmatched junction bases numbered 11, after V lost 10 bases and J lost 3 bases. Germline V gives CDR1 LNHNV, CDR2 YYDKDF (reference sequence). Vbeta (60) and Jbeta (13) primers were used in the PCR. The data were produced by immunoSEQ multiplex PCR, yet TCRdb's version contains in-frame clones alone and is incomplete. The data show about 64,000 clones, over 75% seen once. This sequence joins TRBV15 and TRBJ1-3, with TRBD1 identical over 8 bases. Sequences were obtained from PBMCs. The receptor's source is a female donor in good health and CMV-seronegative. CDR3 loop: CAIGQGTLRGNTIYF. The CDR3 DNA reads as TGTGCCATCGGACAGGGTACCTTACGTGGAAACACCATATATTTT.